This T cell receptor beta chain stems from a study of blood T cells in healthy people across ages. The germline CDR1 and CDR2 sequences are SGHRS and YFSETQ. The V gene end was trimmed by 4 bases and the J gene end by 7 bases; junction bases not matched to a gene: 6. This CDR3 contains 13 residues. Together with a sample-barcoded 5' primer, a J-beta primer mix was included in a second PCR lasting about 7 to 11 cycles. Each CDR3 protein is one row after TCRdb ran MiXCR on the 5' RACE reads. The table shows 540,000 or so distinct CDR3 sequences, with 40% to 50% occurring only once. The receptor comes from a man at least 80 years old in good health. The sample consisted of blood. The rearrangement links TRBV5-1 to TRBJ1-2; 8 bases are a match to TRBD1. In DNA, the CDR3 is TGCGCCAGCAGCCCCGGGACAGGTTTTGGCTACACCTTC. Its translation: CASSPGTGFGYTF.